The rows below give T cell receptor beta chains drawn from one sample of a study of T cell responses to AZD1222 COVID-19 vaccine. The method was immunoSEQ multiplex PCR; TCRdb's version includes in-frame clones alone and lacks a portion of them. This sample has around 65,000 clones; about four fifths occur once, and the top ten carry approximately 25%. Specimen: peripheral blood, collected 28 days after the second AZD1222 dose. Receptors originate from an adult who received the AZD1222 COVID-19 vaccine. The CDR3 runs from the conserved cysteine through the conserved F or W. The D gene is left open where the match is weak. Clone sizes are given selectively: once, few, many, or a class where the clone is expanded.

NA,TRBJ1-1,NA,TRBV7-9,CASSTDSRASEAFF,TGTGCCAGCAGCACAGACAGTCGAGCGTCTGAAGCTTTCTTT
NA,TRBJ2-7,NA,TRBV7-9,CASSPRQEASYEQYF,TGTGCCAGCAGCCCGCGACAGGAGGCCTCCTACGAGCAGTACTTC
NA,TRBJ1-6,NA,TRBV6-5,CASRRQALDNSPLHF,TGTGCCAGCAGGCGACAGGCGCTCGATAATTCACCCCTCCACTTT
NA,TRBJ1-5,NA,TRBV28,CASSLNQPQHF,TGTGCCAGCAGTTTAAATCAGCCCCAGCATTTT
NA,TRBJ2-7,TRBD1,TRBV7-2,CASTKGQGSSYEQYF,TGTGCCAGCACCAAGGGACAGGGGTCCTCCTACGAGCAGTACTTC
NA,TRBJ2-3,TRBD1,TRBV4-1,CASSHQTGGADTQYF,TGCGCCAGCAGCCACCAGACAGGGGGCGCAGATACGCAGTATTTT
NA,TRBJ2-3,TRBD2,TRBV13,CASSSETSGREGGTQYF,TGTGCCAGCAGCTCAGAGACTAGCGGGAGGGAAGGAGGTACGCAGTATTTT
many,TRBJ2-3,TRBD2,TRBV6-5,CASSYFVTSGTDTQYF,TGTGCCAGCAGTTACTTTGTGACTAGCGGCACAGATACGCAGTATTTT
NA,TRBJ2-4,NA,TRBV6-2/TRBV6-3,CASSYYPPNIQYF,TGTGCCAGCAGTTACTACCCACCCAACATTCAGTACTTC
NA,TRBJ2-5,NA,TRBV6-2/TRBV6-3,CASSYSDPYQETQYF,TGTGCCAGCAGTTACTCGGACCCATACCAAGAGACCCAGTACTTC
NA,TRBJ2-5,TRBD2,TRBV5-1,CASSSGLAEQETQYF,TGCGCCAGCAGCTCCGGACTAGCGGAACAAGAGACCCAGTACTTC
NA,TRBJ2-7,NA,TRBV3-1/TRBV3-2,CASTAGGREQYF,TGTGCCAGCACGGCAGGGGGGCGCGAGCAGTACTTC
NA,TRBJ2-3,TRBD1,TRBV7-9,CASRLTGEADTQYF,TGTGCCAGCAGATTGACAGGGGAAGCAGATACGCAGTATTTT
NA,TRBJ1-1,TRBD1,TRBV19,CASSPRQGPSLEAFF,TGTGCCAGTAGTCCGCGACAGGGCCCTTCGTTGGAAGCTTTCTTT
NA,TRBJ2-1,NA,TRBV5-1,CASRPRDNSYNEQFF,TGCGCCAGCAGACCTCGGGACAACTCCTACAATGAGCAGTTCTTC
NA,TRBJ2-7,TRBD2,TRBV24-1,CATSDGPGGPREQYF,TGTGCCACCAGTGATGGCCCGGGAGGGCCGAGGGAGCAGTACTTC
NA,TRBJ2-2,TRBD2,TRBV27,CASSPPQAGVTYTGELFF,TGTGCCAGCAGCCCGCCTCAGGCGGGAGTTACGTACACCGGGGAGCTGTTTTTT
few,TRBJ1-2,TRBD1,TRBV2,CASRLQGIYGYTF,TGTGCCAGCAGGCTACAGGGGATCTATGGCTACACCTTC
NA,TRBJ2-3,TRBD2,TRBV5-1,CASRSLAGGTDTQYF,TGCGCCAGCAGATCGCTAGCGGGCGGCACAGATACGCAGTATTTT
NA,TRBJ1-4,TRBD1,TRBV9,CASSDRGQGNEKLFF,TGTGCCAGCAGCGATAGGGGACAGGGCAATGAAAAACTGTTTTTT
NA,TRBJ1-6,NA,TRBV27,CASRFTGGGSPLHF,TGTGCCAGCAGGTTCACTGGGGGCGGATCACCCCTCCACTTT
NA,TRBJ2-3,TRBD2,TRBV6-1,CASSEASGSRNTDTQYF,TGTGCCAGCAGTGAAGCGAGCGGGAGCAGAAACACAGATACGCAGTATTTT
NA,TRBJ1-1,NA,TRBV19,CASSLGVGLNTEAFF,TGTGCCAGTAGTCTCGGGGTAGGGCTGAACACTGAAGCTTTCTTT
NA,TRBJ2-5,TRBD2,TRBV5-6,CASSHRTSGRETQYF,TGTGCCAGCAGCCACCGGACTAGCGGGAGGGAGACCCAGTACTTC
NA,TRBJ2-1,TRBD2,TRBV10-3,CATVRQGLAGNEQFF,TGTGCCACCGTTAGACAGGGACTAGCGGGAAATGAGCAGTTCTTC
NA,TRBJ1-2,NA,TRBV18,CASSPLSRTEVVGYTF,TGTGCCAGCTCACCTCTTAGTAGGACAGAGGTAGTTGGCTACACCTTC
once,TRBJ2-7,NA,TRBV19,CASSTGLRYEQYF,TGTGCCAGTAGTACAGGGCTGCGCTACGAGCAGTACTTC